This T cell receptor beta chain was retrieved from a study of OX40 agonist ivuxolimab in advanced cancers. Method: immunoSEQ multiplex PCR; TCRdb's copy keeps in-frame clones and lacks some. The sample records fewer than 90,000 clones, over 75% being singletons. The V gene's germline CDR1 is LNHDA and CDR2 SQIVND (reference sequence). The CDR3 loop spans 14 amino acids. Losses at the gene ends were 4 bases for V and 4 bases for J; bases not matched to a gene: 3. This TCR was recovered from an adult with an advanced solid tumor such as melanoma, head and neck, liver or kidney cancer. This material consisted of CD4+ or CD8+ T cells sorted from blood, taken in a trial of the OX40 agonist ivuxolimab. The genes are TRBV19 and TRBJ1-2; 10 nucleotides align to TRBD1. In nucleotides, the CDR3 is TGTGCCAGTAGTACGACAGGGGGCTTCTATGGCTACACCTTC. It codes for CASSTTGGFYGYTF.